The clone carrying this TCR beta chain was counted between two and nine times. Its antigen remains unknown. The data derive from a study of identical twins. Template switching added a universal primer site, and cDNA bore unique molecular identifiers. Each CDR3 protein is one row after TCRdb ran MiXCR on the 5' RACE reads. The sample holds about 890,000 distinct CDR3 sequences; 9% to 15% are singletons and the top ten take around 1.6%. Broader study findings: Beta clonotypes that were abundant in cord blood contained fewer insertions, a pattern absent from memory repertoires. Cross-sectional statistics, not tracking of the same donors, supported the conclusions.

Donors uniformly comprised healthy Caucasians. Trimming removed 6 bases at V and 4 bases at J, with 13 bases between. The germline gives CDR1 SQVTM, CDR2 ANQGSEA. This CDR3 comprises 13 residues. The sample also formed part of further work on yellow fever vaccine responses in identical twins.

The TCR was taken from a young woman in good health. The chain couples TRBV29-1 to TRBJ2-1, with D maybe TRBD1 (8 bases). Sample: PBMCs. The CDR3 sequence: CSVTGDYYNEQFF. In nucleotides, the CDR3 is TGCAGCGTGACAGGGGACTATTACAATGAGCAGTTCTTC.